This T cell receptor (beta chain) was recovered during a study of T cells in Graves' hyperthyroidism and ophthalmopathy. Study background: Peripheral blood was drawn at first diagnosis, prior to all treatment.

Amplified regions were TCR beta CDR3 sequences from RNA transcripts. An initial round of RT-PCR targeting the TCR CDR3 relied on the HTBI primer set. MiXCR, run by TCRdb on the multiplex PCR reads, gives a single entry per CDR3 protein. The top ten clones hold roughly 10% of a sample with hundreds of thousands of distinct CDR3 sequences, roughly 15% of them seen once. Concerning this clonotype: Antigen unknown.

Study-wide points: Separating ophthalmopathy from stable hyperthyroidism was achieved by a 13 V-J model.

With V trimmed by 4 bases and J by 5 bases, 8 bases remained unmatched. The CDR3 consists of 14 residues. In germline, CDR1 is SGHKS, CDR2 YYEKEE (reference sequence). The V call is TRBV5-5, the J call TRBJ2-7; TRBD1 aligns across 8 bases. Sequenced input: blood. The TCR was taken from a young woman with Graves' hyperthyroidism. Written as DNA, the CDR3 is TGTGCCAGCAGCGGGACAGGACCGCTAGACGAGCAGTACTTC. It specifies CASSGTGPLDEQYF.